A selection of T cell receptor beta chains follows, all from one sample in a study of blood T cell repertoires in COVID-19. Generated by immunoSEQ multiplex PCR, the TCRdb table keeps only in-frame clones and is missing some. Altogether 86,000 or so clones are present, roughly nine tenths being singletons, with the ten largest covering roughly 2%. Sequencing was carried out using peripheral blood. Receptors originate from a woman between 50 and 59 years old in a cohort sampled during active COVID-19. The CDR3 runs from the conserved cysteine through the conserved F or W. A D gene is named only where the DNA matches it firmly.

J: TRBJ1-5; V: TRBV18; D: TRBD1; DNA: TGTGCCAGCTCACCTGGACAGGGGGCCTATCAGCCCCAGCATTTT; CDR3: CASSPGQGAYQPQHF
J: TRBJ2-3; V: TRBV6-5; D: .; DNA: TGTGCCAGCAGCCGCTCGGGGGCAGATACGCAGTATTTT; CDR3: CASSRSGADTQYF
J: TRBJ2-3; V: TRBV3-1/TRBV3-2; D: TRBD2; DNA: TGTGCCAGCTCTGCTTCTAGCGGGATGGTCACAGATACGCAGTATTTT; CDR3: CASSASSGMVTDTQYF
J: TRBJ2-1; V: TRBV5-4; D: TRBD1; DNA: TGTGCCAGCAGCATCGGACAGGGTTATGAGCAGTTCTTC; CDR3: CASSIGQGYEQFF
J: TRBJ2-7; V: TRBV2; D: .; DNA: TGTGCCAGCAGTATCGACACGACCTACGAGCAGTACTTC; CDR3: CASSIDTTYEQYF
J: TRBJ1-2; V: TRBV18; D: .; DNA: TGTGCCAGCTCAACGGACAGTTATGGCTACACCTTC; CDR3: CASSTDSYGYTF
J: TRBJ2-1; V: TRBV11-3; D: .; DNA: TGTGCCAGCATCGATCCCGGGACACAAGTAGGTGAGCAGTTCTTC; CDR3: CASIDPGTQVGEQFF
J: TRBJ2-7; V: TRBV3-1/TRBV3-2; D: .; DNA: TGTGCCAGCTCGGAGCCCGGAGCCTCCGCGGGTGAGCAGTACTTC; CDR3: CASSEPGASAGEQYF
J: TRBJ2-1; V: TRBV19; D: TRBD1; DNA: TGTGCCAGTAGTAATAACAGGGGGAGGCGGAATGAGCAGTTCTTC; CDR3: CASSNNRGRRNEQFF
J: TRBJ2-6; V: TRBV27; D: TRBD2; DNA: TGTGCCAGCCGGGGGGCTGGGGCCAACGTCCTGACTTTC; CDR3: CASRGAGANVLTF
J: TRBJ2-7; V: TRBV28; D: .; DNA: TGTGCCAGCAGTTTATATAACAGACGTTTCGACGAGCAGTACTTC; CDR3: CASSLYNRRFDEQYF
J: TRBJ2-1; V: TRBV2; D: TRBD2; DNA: TGTGCCAGCAGGGCAAGGGCTAGCGGGACGGTTGAGCAGTTCTTC; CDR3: CASRARASGTVEQFF
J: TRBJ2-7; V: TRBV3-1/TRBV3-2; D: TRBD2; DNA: TGTGCCAGCAGCCAGCGCACGGGACTAGCGGTATCCTACGAGCAGTACTTC; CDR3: CASSQRTGLAVSYEQYF
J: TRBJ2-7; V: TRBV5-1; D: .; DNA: TGCGCCAGCAGCTTGAATACGATAGCAGCGGGCGAGCAGTACTTC; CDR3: CASSLNTIAAGEQYF
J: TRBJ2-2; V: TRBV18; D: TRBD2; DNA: TGTGCCAGCTCACCAGGGACTAGCGGGGCCTCCACCGGGGAGCTGTTTTTT; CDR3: CASSPGTSGASTGELFF
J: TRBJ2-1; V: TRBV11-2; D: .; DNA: TGTGCCAGCAGCTCCGACCTAATCCCTAGCTCCTACAATGAGCAGTTCTTC; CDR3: CASSSDLIPSSYNEQFF
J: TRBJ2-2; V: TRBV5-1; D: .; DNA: TGCGCCAGCAGCTTGGCTTTTTCAACTAGTAGGTCCGGGGAGCTGTTTTTT; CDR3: CASSLAFSTSRSGELFF
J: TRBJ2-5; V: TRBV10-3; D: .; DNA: TGTGCCTCAGGGCAGGCGCAAGAGACCCAGTACTTC; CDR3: CASGQAQETQYF